This passage covers 18 T cell receptor beta chains from one sample sequenced in a study of cytotoxic CD8 clonotypes in ibrutinib-treated CLL (dated by TCRdb to about 2021). Libraries were constructed by the immunoSEQ multiplex PCR assay. In its TCRdb copy, this immuneACCESS table keeps in-frame sequences only and misses some clones. Where compared with another copy, unresolved V genes explain less than half of these, and the others have no known cause. A total of just over 200,000 clones appear in this sample, over 65% of them only once. The ten top clones hold approximately 6.3% of the sample. Reading the label with the study, this specimen's time point is: approximately 11 months on ibrutinib. Sample: PBMCs, taken after 12 months of ibrutinib treatment. These receptors originate from a human donor with chronic lymphocytic leukemia.

The chain employs TRBV27 and TRBJ2-2; no clear D gene. Per the germline V gene, CDR1 is MNHEY and CDR2 is SMNVEV (reference sequence). The CDR3 loop spans 15 amino acids. Trimming took off 2 bases at V and 4 bases at J, with 11 bases between the two ends. This CDR3 reads CASSLMSAFTGELFF. CDR3 bases: TGTGCCAGCAGTTTAATGTCTGCGTTCACCGGGGAGCTGTTTTTT.

This clone was counted between two and nine times. This rearrangement joins TRBV9 to TRBJ2-3, with 8 bases identical to TRBD1. Germline CDR1 and CDR2: SGDLS and YYNGEE. The V and J ends lost 4 bases and 4 bases, in that order; junction bases with no gene match: 8. This CDR3 has 15 amino acids. The DNA of the CDR3 is TGTGCCAGCAGCCCCTCCGGGACAGGAGCAGATACGCAGTATTTT. Protein product: CASSPSGTGADTQYF.

In DNA form, the CDR3 reads TGTGCCAGCAGCTTAGGGTCTGACGCCTACGAGCAGTACTTC. Translation gives CASSLGSDAYEQYF. The chain links TRBV7-2 to TRBJ2-7; D not resolved. Per germline, CDR1 SGHTA and CDR2 FQGNSA. The CDR3 has 14 residues. The V gene lost 1 base and the J gene lost 2 bases, with 9 bases spanning the gap.

In its sample, this clone was seen a few times. The V and J genes are TRBV4-1 and TRBJ1-6, with D unclear. The ends were cut back, 3 bases at V and 4 bases at J, with 13 bases in the middle. The germline gives CDR1 MGHRA, CDR2 YSYEKL. This CDR3 has 16 residues. CDR3 DNA sequence: TGCGCCAGCAGCCACAGAGATCAGACATATAATTCACCCCTCCACTTT. Amino acid sequence: CASSHRDQTYNSPLHF.

The J gene is TRBJ2-7, the V gene TRBV7-6; no clear D gene. Trimming took off 0 bases at V and 5 bases at J, with 8 bases between the two ends. This CDR3 has 13 amino acids. From germline, CDR1 is SGHVS and CDR2 FNYEAQ. CDR3 region: CASSLAPSNEQYF. Here the CDR3 DNA reads TGTGCCAGCAGCTTAGCCCCGAGTAACGAGCAGTACTTC.

The chain carries TRBV2 and TRBJ2-5; a weak D match, TRBD2 (5 bases). The ends were cut back, 2 bases at V and 3 bases at J, with 10 bases in the middle. CDR1 and CDR2 (germline): SNHLY, FYNNEI. CDR3 length: 14 residues. Here the CDR3 reads CASSERTGEETQYF. In nucleotides, the CDR3 is TGTGCCAGCAGTGAAAGGACTGGAGAAGAGACCCAGTACTTC. Filled out from reference TRBV2 and TRBJ2-5, the complete variable domain reads EPEVTQTPSHQVTQMGQEVILRCVPISNHLYFYWYRQILGQKVEFLVSFYNNEISEKSEIFDDQFSVERPDGSNFTLKIRSTKLEDSAMYFCASSERTGEETQYFGPGTRLLVL.

J is TRBJ2-2 and V is TRBV27; a weak D match, TRBD1 (5 bases). This CDR3 contains 15 residues. V shed 3 bases and J shed 1 base, with 9 bases lying between them. Germline V lookup: CDR1 MNHEY, CDR2 SMNVEV (reference sequence). CDR3 sequence: CASSFWQGNTGELFF. As DNA, the CDR3 is TGTGCCAGCAGTTTTTGGCAGGGGAACACCGGGGAGCTGTTTTTT.

This chain links TRBV19 with TRBJ1-4; no firm D call. Trimming stripped 7 bases from V and 3 bases from J, with 12 bases between. The length of the CDR3 is 14 residues. Germline CDR1 reads LNHDA; CDR2 reads SQIVND (reference sequence). CDR3 region: CASMKSTPNEKLFF. For the CDR3, the DNA is TGTGCCAGTATGAAGAGTACTCCTAATGAAAAACTGTTTTTT.

The V and J genes are TRBV14 and TRBJ2-7; the D call may be TRBD1 or TRBD2 (6 bases each). The V gene's germline CDR1 is SGHDN and CDR2 FVKESK. V was cut by 4 bases and J by 2 bases, with 12 bases left in between. The CDR3 extends over 14 amino acids. For the CDR3, the DNA is TGTGCCAGCAGCCGACACAGGGAGGCCTACGAGCAGTACTTC. Its translation: CASSRHREAYEQYF.

This clone was observed once. This chain connects TRBV5-7 to TRBJ1-5, with 7 bases fitting TRBD1. TRBV5-7 is an ORF; its function is uncertain. The CDR3 covers 15 residues. V trimming: 4 bases; J trimming: 1 base; junction bases outside the gene matches: 5. Here the CDR3 DNA reads TGTGCCAGCAGCCCGACAGGGATGAGCAATCAGCCCCAGCATTTT. Amino acids: CASSPTGMSNQPQHF.

This rearrangement joins TRBV19 to TRBJ2-1; D perhaps matches TRBD2 (6 bases). V was cut by 2 bases and J by 0 bases, with 11 bases left in between. Per germline, CDR1 LNHDA and CDR2 SQIVND (reference sequence). The length of the CDR3 is 16 residues. The CDR3 DNA sequence: TGTGCCAGTAGTATAAGCGGGTACAACTCCTACAATGAGCAGTTCTTC. Translating it yields CASSISGYNSYNEQFF.

The genes are TRBV4-2 and TRBJ2-3; 7 positions agree with TRBD2. The CDR3 has 15 residues. Germline CDR1 reads LGHNA; CDR2 reads YNFKEQ. The V and J ends lost 6 bases and 3 bases, in that order; junction bases with no gene match: 9. The CDR3 spells CASRSVRERTDTQYF. Here the CDR3 DNA reads TGTGCCAGCAGGTCGGTGCGGGAGAGGACAGATACGCAGTATTTT.

The sample holds a few counts of this clone. CDR3 sequence (DNA): TGTGCCAGTGCGGAGCGGGAGGGCCCTTACGAGCAGTACTTC. Translating it yields CASAEREGPYEQYF. This chain connects TRBV19 to TRBJ2-7; TRBD2 matches 10 bases. Losses at the gene ends were 8 bases for V and 4 bases for J; bases not matched to a gene: 8. Germline loops: CDR1 LNHDA, CDR2 SQIVND (reference sequence). CDR3 length equals 14 residues. Supplemented by reference TRBV19 and TRBJ2-7, the full variable domain reads DGGITQSPKYLFRKEGQNVTLSCEQNLNHDAMYWYRQDPGQGLRLIYYSQIVNDFQKGDIAEGYSVSREKKESFPLTVTSAQKNPTAFYLCASAEREGPYEQYFGPGTRLTVT.

This clone was seen a few times. The V call is TRBV7-6, the J call TRBJ2-7, with a tentative D call TRBD2 (6 bases). The germline gives CDR1 SGHVS, CDR2 FNYEAQ. Trimming cost V 5 bases and J 3 bases, with 14 bases left between them. The CDR3 runs to 14 residues. DNA for the CDR3: TGTGCCAGCAGCCCCCGGGACTGCATCTACGAGCAGTACTTC. Amino acids: CASSPRDCIYEQYF.

This chain uses TRBV5-1 with TRBJ1-1, with 11 bases matching TRBD1. The V gene end was trimmed by 4 bases and the J gene end by 1 base; junction bases not matched to a gene: 6. The CDR3 consists of 16 residues. Germline V gene data show CDR1 as SGHRS and CDR2 as YFSETQ. The chain's CDR3 is CASSPGQGGSNTEAFF. The CDR3 nucleotides are TGCGCCAGCAGCCCGGGACAGGGGGGTTCGAACACTGAAGCTTTCTTT.

This CDR3 reads CASRAGSTQYF. The CDR3 bases are TGTGCCAGCCGAGCTGGGAGTACGCAGTATTTT. The chain uses TRBV7-2 and TRBJ2-3, with a tentative D call TRBD2 (5 bases). The germline CDR1 and CDR2 sequences are SGHTA and FQGNSA. Trimming took off 8 bases at V and 8 bases at J, with 11 bases between the two ends. This CDR3 is 11 amino acids long.

This clone appeared a single time. The V call is TRBV30, the J call TRBJ2-7; D tentatively reads TRBD1 or TRBD2 (5 bases each). The CDR3 consists of 15 residues. CDR1 is GTSNPN and CDR2 is SVGIG in the germline V gene (reference sequence). V was shortened by 2 bases and J by 3 bases, with 17 bases between the two germline ends. The CDR3 sequence: CAWSPRVGTLYEQYF. The CDR3 DNA reads as TGTGCCTGGAGTCCACGGGTGGGGACCCTCTACGAGCAGTACTTC.

Points on this clone: Other DNA sequences in this sample translate to the same CDR3. The chain carries TRBV28 and TRBJ1-1; the match to TRBD1 covers 9 bases. Germline CDR1 and CDR2: MDHEN and SYDVKM. The CDR3 runs 15 residues. Germline trimming cut 2 bases from V and 0 bases from J; bases unmatched to any gene: 1. The CDR3 DNA reads as TGTGCCAGCAGTTTAAGGACAGGGGTGAACACTGAAGCTTTCTTT. Translated: CASSLRTGVNTEAFF.